A single T cell receptor (beta chain) is shown here with its context. Some clones are missing from TCRdb's copy, which holds only in-frame ones; the method was immunoSEQ multiplex PCR. The sample shows around 160,000 clones, around 80% of them seen only once. This sample is part of a study of blood T cell repertoires in COVID-19. Input material: peripheral blood. The sequence was collected from a woman of 80 years or more with acute or convalescent COVID-19.

The CDR3 DNA follows: TGTGCCAGCAGCCAGGAGGACAGTACCGGGGAGCTGTTTTTT. This translates into CASSQEDSTGELFF. The chain employs TRBV4-2 and TRBJ2-2; D perhaps matches TRBD1 (6 bases). This CDR3 region has 14 residues. The germline V gene has CDR1 LGHNA and CDR2 YNFKEQ. Trimming stripped 3 bases from V and 5 bases from J, with 10 bases between.